Sequencing of this T cell receptor (beta chain) was carried out in a study of cytomegalovirus exposure and HLA in healthy donors. General study results and limits: In a later analysis, TCR beta V- and J-gene trimming showed a link to a missense DCLRE1C variant. Available immune exposure information was restricted to CMV serostatus only.

The V gene end was trimmed by 7 bases and the J gene end by 1 base; junction bases not matched to a gene: 5. Per the germline V gene, CDR1 is MDHEN and CDR2 is SYDVKM. This CDR3 region has 14 residues. Though probably carrying unrecorded immune exposures, donors were nominally healthy at sampling. This clone is a singleton in its sample. Its antigen is unknown. Vbeta (60) and Jbeta (13) primers were used in the PCR. The repertoire was sequenced with immunoSEQ multiplex PCR; TCRdb's copy has only in-frame clones and lacks some. The profile covers about 95,000 clones, with about four fifths appearing a single time and 4.1% taken by the ten largest.

The TCR comes from a woman aged 40 to 49 in good health and CMV-seropositive. Specimen: PBMCs. This sequence joins TRBV28 and TRBJ2-7; 9 positions match TRBD1. The CDR3 nucleotides are TGTGCCAGCACTGGGACAGGGAAGTCCTACGAGCAGTACTTC. Its protein is CASTGTGKSYEQYF.